This T cell receptor (beta chain) was profiled in a study of cytomegalovirus exposure and HLA in healthy donors (dated by TCRdb to 2017 to 2019). About the full investigation: According to an earlier analysis of 550 to 700 of the donors, 150 million to 200 million T cells yielded roughly 110 million unique TCR beta sequences and approximately 300 Gb of sequence data. The number of donors typed differed by locus, with roughly 620-630 for A, B, C, DRB1 and DQB1, over 500 for DQA1, 600 to 610 for DPA1, and approximately 470 for DPB1. Of the roughly 400 genotyped donors, roughly 80% fell in the genetic ancestry cluster associated with self-reported Caucasian donors. Both class I and class II loci were covered by HLA typing, at four-digit resolution. All discovery cohort repertoires had been generated using a single sequencing platform. An early release that covered approximately 600 HLA-typed donors contained 250 to 350 gigabases of sequencing data and some 87 million unique TCR sequences. Rather than using new phenotypic data, the later analysis identified candidate immune exposures from TCR beta sequences and from how often those sequences occurred across donors. Using immunosequencing, the study profiled T cell repertoires from fewer than 700 subjects and related those repertoires to cytomegalovirus serostatus. In a later genetic analysis, genome-wide SNP genotypes for 398 of the 666 donors were used, and that subset was treated as a discovery cohort. To study patterns of TCR occurrence, a later analysis re-analyzed previously published TCR beta repertoires from 500 to 850 donors and added high-resolution HLA genotyping. To decide whether each TCR beta V gene segment behaved as functional or pseudogenic, an earlier analysis of some 580 of the donors relied on high-throughput TCR beta sequencing. In addition to the first cohort of approximately 650 subjects, a separate validation cohort of approximately 130 different subjects was used. On average, 235,054 unique TCR beta nucleotide sequences were sequenced per donor among 350 to 400 genotyped donors of the cohort, with roughly 18% of those sequences being non-productive. The study aimed to test whether signatures of past pathogen exposure could be identified by cataloging public T cell receptors. Donor age, sex, ethnicity and CMV serostatus were collected together with the repertoire data. A handful of DR-DQ haplotypes were handled as single units for association and clustering because linkage in the cohort was strong. To predict cytomegalovirus infection status, the study combined high-throughput TCR immunosequencing, statistical association of individual TCRs with disease status, and machine learning. Summary of the overall study and its limitations: In a later analysis, HLA-associated TCR beta chains were found to be more clonally expanded and to have lower generation probabilities than equally common non-associated chains. For the cohort, immune exposure information was limited to CMV serostatus. At a false discovery rate of 0.05, a later analysis linked approximately 18,000 TCR beta sequences to specific HLA alleles. According to a later analysis, TCR association rates differed among HLA loci, with DRB1 alleles showing the most associated TCRs and HLA-C alleles showing the fewest. The presence/absence analyses assumed that sequencing depth was roughly uniform across donors, and that assumption may not be true. A cluster of highly shared sequence variants was judged likely to be a technical artifact of the sequencing pipeline. The classifier was reported to diagnose cytomegalovirus status with high specificity and sensitivity in both the original and validation cohorts. A further reported finding was that TCR beta sequences accurately predicted the HLA-A and HLA-B alleles for most subjects in the first cohort. This cohort had only TCR beta chains sequenced, and the lack of alpha or paired-chain data limited which features could be detected. Some IMGT-functional V segments, including TRBV6-2 and TRBV6-3, could not be distinguished by the 87-base-pair reads and were therefore excluded. In an earlier analysis of some 640 of the donors, most TCR beta V segments were observed in productive rearrangements about 87% or about 30% of the time, broadly matching IMGT annotations. Correlated functional status among segregating V segments might reflect linkage disequilibrium, but an unknown experimental factor could not be ruled out. Most TCR sequences were observed very rarely across donors, whereas some public TCRs were present in many individuals. A later genetic analysis associated a missense DCLRE1C variant with V-gene and J-gene trimming of TCR beta chains, and an independent cohort replicated the association. According to a later analysis, most CMV-associated TCR beta chains appeared to be HLA-restricted, and the HLA associations seemed to be driven largely by CMV exposure. In vitro tests confirmed that three of the cytomegalovirus-associated TCR beta chains recognize cytomegalovirus antigens. In a later analysis, several top co-occurrence clusters were reported to appear linked to parvovirus B19, influenza, CMV and Epstein-Barr virus. The study listed 150 to 200 TCR beta chains as associated with cytomegalovirus. The authors suggested that the approach could potentially be extended to other disease states and immunological phenotypes. HLA typing was unavailable for some donors at each locus, so association tests used only the typed subset. Because counts were too low, about 18 rarely observed V segments, including chromosome 9 orphons, were excluded from the earlier analysis of 587 of the donors. In a later genetic analysis, fewer N-insertions in productive TCRs were reported among donors in an Asian-associated ancestry cluster than the roughly 700-donor mean. Assigning TCR associations to individual alleles was difficult when HLA alleles, especially DR and DQ, strongly co-occurred.

The receptor library was made with the immunoSEQ multiplex PCR assay. For the multiplex PCR, a mixture combining 60 forward primers for TCR Vbeta segments and 13 reverse primers for TCR Jbeta segments was used. Amplification of the CDR3 region of rearranged TCR beta genes was performed with a multiplex PCR assay on genomic DNA. The amplified TCR beta libraries were sequenced on the Illumina HiSeq System as 87-base-pair reads. Regarding the original processing steps: Across the 600 to 700 repertoires, a later analysis counted tens of millions of unique TCR beta chains, around 11 million of which were shared by at least two donors. A nearest-neighbor algorithm error-corrected the raw reads and collapsed the reads into unique sequences, merging closely related sequences to remove PCR and sequencing errors. To assign V, D and J gene segments, CDR3 sequences were aligned to IMGT reference sequences. For a sequence to be retained, a match of at least six nucleotides to both a V gene segment and a J gene segment was required. Rearrangements were called productive when the CDR3 lacked stop codons and stayed in frame with V and J; all others were non-productive. Following IMGT convention, CDR3 was defined as the stretch from the second conserved V-encoded cysteine to the conserved J-encoded phenylalanine. The earlier analysis of 500 to 650 of the donors excluded any sequence lacking an unambiguous match to a single V gene segment. In an earlier analysis of 450 to 700 of the donors, V segments were called functional above 56.7% productive rearrangements and were called segregating when the between-donor standard deviation exceeded 5%. A statistical classification framework was developed to diagnose cytomegalovirus status using the catalog of TCR beta chain sequences. In a later analysis, TCR nucleotide sequences were compared against IMGT/GENE-DB human TR gene sequences so that V and J genes could be assigned. A later analysis assigned CDR3 sequences and most-parsimonious VDJ recombination scenarios with the TCRdist pipeline. In a later analysis, each TCR beta chain was defined by its CDR3 amino acid sequence together with its V-gene family, and reads lacking a unique V-gene family were excluded. In a later analysis, 450 to 600 highly shared, low-generation-probability nucleotide sequences were removed to address suspected cross-contamination and a sequencing artifact. A later analysis calculated a clonal expansion index for each public chain from normalized within-repertoire ranks of inferred template counts. Generation probabilities in a later analysis came from a VDJ recombination model fitted to out-of-frame rearrangements, and those results were checked against IGoR. In a later analysis, TCR-TCR, TCR-HLA and TCR-CMV co-occurrence was scored with hypergeometric tests, and a repertoire-size bias correction was applied to TCR pairs. False discovery rates were estimated in a later analysis by permuting HLA or CMV assignments 20 times. In a later analysis, co-occurring TCRs were grouped using DBSCAN, and TCRdist sequence similarity was added for clustering within HLA-allele-positive subsets. Repertoires with fewer than 30,000 or more than 120,000 public chains, plus five repertoires with anomalous nucleotide sharing, were excluded from co-occurrence clustering. The table comes from immuneACCESS by way of TCRdb, which keeps in-frame sequences with V and J called. Part of the clones is missing from these tables; in studies checked, under half for an unresolved V gene and the rest for unknown reasons. From that table come the V and J calls and clone size; the DNA was used to work out D and trimming. The sample table holds approximately 140,000 clones, of which around 60% were seen once. The leading ten clones occupy under 7.5% of the sample.

In total, roughly 710 healthy bone marrow donors made up the cohort. All cohort members were sampled while nominally healthy, although unrecorded immune exposures were likely present. The donor tested CMV seropositive, placing the donor among the roughly 270 seropositive members of the cohort. A peripheral blood sample was provided by each donor, and peripheral blood mononuclear cells were used for TCR beta sequencing. Genomic DNA extraction from the blood cell samples was performed with the Qiagen DNeasy Blood Extraction Kit. Per the germline V gene (reference sequence), GTSNPN is the CDR1 and SVGIG is the CDR2. V ends up 6 bases short and J 0 bases short, with an unmatched junction base count of 5. From the cysteine through the phenylalanine, the CDR3 covers 14 amino acids. Only the CDR3 DNA stays, 42 bases, in frame from base 1. With regard to this clone: The specificity of this receptor is unknown. No qualities accompany the bases; no much larger clone lies one base away.

The sequence joins TRBV30 to TRBJ2-5; TRBD1 aligns with 9 central bases. The source material was PBMCs. The TCR was taken from a woman in her sixties or seventies in good health and CMV-seropositive. The CDR3 protein sequence reads: CACNRDRDQETQYF. The nucleotide sequence is given as TGTGCCTGCAACCGGGACAGGGACCAAGAGACCCAGTACTTC.